This T cell receptor (beta chain) was recorded in a study of blood T cells in healthy people across ages. The CDR3 extends over 15 amino acids. Between the trimmed V and J ends, which lost 8 bases and 8 bases, there was a span of 24 bases. Looked up from germline, CDR1 is MDHEN and CDR2 is SYDVKM. Then a second PCR, running roughly 7 to 11 cycles, was carried out with a sample-barcoded 5' primer and a J-beta primer mix. One entry per CDR3 protein, called by TCRdb with MiXCR from the 5' RACE reads. The sample records some 1,000,000 distinct CDR3 sequences, approximately 25% being singletons. Separately, the same data were catalogued under a study of T cells of mothers and their children. That study adds: Donation came from three healthy Caucasian mothers together with their six children.

The V and J genes are TRBV28 and TRBJ1-2; a possible D gene is TRBD1 (6 bases). The sample taken for sequencing was blood. The TCR sequence derives from a girl aged 2 to 9 in good health. Here the CDR3 reads CASSQKGGPYRGYTF. The CDR3 DNA sequence: TGTGCCAGCTCCCAAAAGGGGGGACCTTATAGAGGCTACACCTTC.